The rows below give T cell receptor beta chains drawn from one sample of a study of blood T cell repertoires in COVID-19. Data came from immunoSEQ multiplex PCR; TCRdb stores just in-frame clones and leaves some out. The sample records roughly 300,000 clones, approximately 86% being singletons. The sequenced sample was peripheral blood. All receptors come from a man aged 18 to 35 with active or convalescent COVID-19. CDR3s include the opening cysteine and the closing phenylalanine or tryptophan. Some rows mark clone size as missing; the rest say once, few, many or name a class of expanded clone.

>-|TRBV7-2|18
CASSFRGTSGGSSYEQYF
>once|TRBV4-1|14
CASSLPDSPYEQYF
>-|TRBV15|14
CATSRWGGGTEAFF
>once|TRBV18|18
CASSRGTGGSRIGNTIYF
>-|TRBV10-2|16
CASSEVIHLANYGYTF
>-|TRBV9|12
CASSGGRYGYTF
>-|TRBV27|15
CASSLFRGGAYEQYF
>once|TRBV10-3|13
CAILGQGTDTQYF
>-|TRBV19|12
CASTANTGELFF
>-|TRBV11-1|15
CASRASGDFYNEQFF
>-|TRBV6-5|13
CASSYSTVGEAFF
>-|TRBV6-4|15
CASSEARNSGNTIYF
>once|TRBV10-3|11
CAISSGETQYF
>once|TRBV4-3|17
CASSQGIAGMNTGELFF
>-|TRBV7-9|15
CASSLAGQGQSGYTF
>once|TRBV13|14
CASSSVGRTDTQYF
>-|TRBV21-1|13
CASVVDREYEQYF
>-|TRBV9|15
CASSVGTGGNEKLFF
>-|TRBV2|14
CASSRQGLRNEQYF
>-|TRBV5-6|14
CASSSGLLNQPQHF
>-|TRBV3-1/TRBV3-2|14
CASSEGQGIDEQYF
>-|TRBV10-1|14
CASSEDRAGGEQYF
>many|TRBV27|12
CASPDRDYEQYF
>-|TRBV10-1|14
CASSETGGNTEAFF
>-|TRBV6-6|12
CASSPQGYEQFF